This TCR beta chain stems from a study of blood T cell repertoires in COVID-19. Only a few counts were recorded for this clone. V was cut by 5 bases and J by 4 bases, with 8 bases left in between. Germline V CDR1 and CDR2: SGHTA, FQGNSA. The CDR3 length is 12 residues. Produced via immunoSEQ multiplex PCR; TCRdb's table is partial and in-frame only. The data show roughly 280,000 clones, with around 87% seen just once and about 2.2% held by the top ten. This sequence was found in a woman aged 45-65 years who had recovered from COVID-19. The chain employs TRBV7-2 and TRBJ1-2; D is ambiguous. Sequencing used peripheral blood. The CDR3: CASSKQSYGYTF. CDR3 sequence (DNA): TGTGCCAGCAGCAAACAAAGCTATGGCTACACCTTC.